The T cell receptor (beta chain) described here comes from a study of blood T cell repertoires in COVID-19. In the study overall: Spain, Italy and the United States supplied samples that represented acute and convalescent COVID-19. T cells, B-cell-depleted T cells, or PBMCs provided the cDNA or gDNA that served as material.

Authors' data handling: Counts of nucleated cells, estimated from reference gene primer amplification, were obtained. TCRdb keeps only in-frame clones here, not all; method: immunoSEQ multiplex PCR. D and trimming come from the DNA, and the V and J calls and clone size come from that table. The sample holds roughly 92,000 clones, 90% seen once. The sequencing sample was made of peripheral blood. This TCR derives from a man aged 50-59 years with acute or convalescent COVID-19.

The CDR3 coding sequence is TGTGCCAGCAGCGTAGGGGCAGACTACGAGCAGTACTTC. This gives the protein CASSVGADYEQYF. The rearrangement links TRBV9 to TRBJ2-7; D is undetermined. There are 13 residues in the CDR3. In germline, CDR1 is SGDLS, CDR2 YYNGEE. V was cut by 0 bases and J by 3 bases, with 7 bases left in between.